Sequencing of this T cell receptor (beta chain) was carried out in a study of cytomegalovirus exposure and HLA in healthy donors. General study points: Cytomegalovirus association was listed for about 170 TCR beta chains. A later analysis linked a missense variant in DCLRE1C to the trimming of TCR beta V and J genes.

The germline V gene encodes CDR1 MRHNA and CDR2 SNTAGT. CDR3 length: 14 amino acids. V was clipped by 2 bases and J by 10 bases, with 12 bases between them. For this clone: Its antigen is unknown.

PCR used 60 Vbeta primers and 13 Jbeta primers. Assay used: immunoSEQ multiplex PCR; TCRdb lists only in-frame clones, some missing. The sample contains approximately 37,000 clones, approximately 86% of which appear only once. What was sequenced was PBMCs. The chain carries TRBV6-4 and TRBJ1-6; possibly TRBD1 for D (5 bases). This clonotype was sampled from a woman between 18 and 29 years old in good health and CMV-seropositive. The CDR3 nucleotides are TGTGCCAGCAGTGACCAAGGGGCTGGGTCACCCCTCCACTTT. Translating it yields CASSDQGAGSPLHF.